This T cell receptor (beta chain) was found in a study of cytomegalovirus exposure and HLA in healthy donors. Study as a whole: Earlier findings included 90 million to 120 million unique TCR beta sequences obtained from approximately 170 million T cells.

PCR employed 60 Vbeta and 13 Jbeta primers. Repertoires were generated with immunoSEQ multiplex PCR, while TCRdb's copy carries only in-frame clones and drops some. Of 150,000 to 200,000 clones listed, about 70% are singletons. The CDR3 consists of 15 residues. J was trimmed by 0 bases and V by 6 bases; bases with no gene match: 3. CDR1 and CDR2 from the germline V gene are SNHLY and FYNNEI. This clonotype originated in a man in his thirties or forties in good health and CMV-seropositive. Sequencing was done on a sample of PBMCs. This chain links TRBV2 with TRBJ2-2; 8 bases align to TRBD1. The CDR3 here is CASRPGQANTGELFF. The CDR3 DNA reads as TGTGCCAGCAGACCGGGACAGGCGAACACCGGGGAGCTGTTTTTT.